The 24 T cell receptor beta chains below were found in one sample sequenced in a study of blood T cell repertoires in COVID-19. The method was immunoSEQ multiplex PCR; TCRdb's version includes in-frame clones alone and lacks a portion of them. The repertoire holds under 200,000 clones, 60% to 80% seen once, with 2.5% to 3.5% in the top ten. The source material was peripheral blood. The receptors here all came from a man aged 65 to 85 with acute or convalescent COVID-19.

The V gene is TRBV19, the J gene TRBJ1-6; 8 bases line up with TRBD1. The CDR3 spans 15 residues. V shed 2 bases and J 7 bases; nucleotides not matched to a gene: 4. The germline gives CDR1 LNHDA, CDR2 SQIVND (reference sequence). The DNA of the CDR3 is TGTGCCAGTAGTATATTGACAGGGGAAAATTCACCCCTCCACTTT. Amino acids: CASSILTGENSPLHF.

The chain carries TRBV11-2 and TRBJ1-6; a possible D gene is TRBD1 (6 bases). The CDR3 covers 14 residues. CDR1 and CDR2 from the germline V gene are SGHAT and FQNNGV. Between the trimmed V and J ends, which lost 6 bases and 9 bases, there was a span of 15 bases. CDR3 nucleotide sequence: TGTGCCAGCAGAGCACAGGGTATAGGTTCACCCCTCCACTTT. Protein: CASRAQGIGSPLHF.

The chain has TRBV5-6 and TRBJ1-1; the D gene is possibly TRBD1 (6 bases). The CDR3 runs 14 residues. Trimming stripped 2 bases from V and 4 bases from J, with 12 bases between. The V gene's germline CDR1 is SGHDT and CDR2 YYEEEE. The CDR3: CASSFQGRGTEAFF. The CDR3 DNA reads TGTGCCAGCAGCTTCCAGGGGCGCGGCACTGAAGCTTTCTTT.

This clone showed up just once. This chain's CDR3 is CAWSPPPTGASNQPQHF. The DNA for the CDR3 is TGTGCCTGGAGTCCCCCCCCGACAGGGGCCTCCAATCAGCCCCAGCATTTT. The rearrangement uses TRBV30 and TRBJ1-5, with 8 bases aligning to TRBD1. Germline V lookup: CDR1 GTSNPN, CDR2 SVGIG (reference sequence). Germline trimming cut 2 bases from V and 3 bases from J; bases unmatched to any gene: 12. CDR3 length: 17 residues.

The chain recombines TRBV10-3 with TRBJ1-6; D call uncertain. Germline V CDR1 and CDR2: ENHRY, SYGVKD. The V end was cut by 9 bases, the J end by 10 bases, with 16 bases between. This CDR3 is built from 13 residues. CDR3 nucleotides: TGTGCCATGCAGACGGGGTTAGAGTCACCCCTCCACTTT. Translated, it gives CAMQTGLESPLHF.

The V call is TRBV6-2 or TRBV6-3, the J call TRBJ1-5, with 9 bases lining up with TRBD1. Losses at the gene ends were 2 bases for V and 5 bases for J; bases not matched to a gene: 4. CDR1 and CDR2 from the germline V gene are MNHEY and SVGEGT. This CDR3 spans 15 amino acids. CDR3 DNA: TGTGCCAGCAGTTACGGGGACAGGGAGGATCAGCCCCAGCATTTT. It is translated as CASSYGDREDQPQHF.

The V and J genes are TRBV24-1 and TRBJ2-5, with 9 bases that match TRBD1. The V gene's germline CDR1 is KGHDR and CDR2 SFDVKD. V dropped 10 bases and J dropped 4; count of bases not matched to a gene: 12. This CDR3 region has 15 residues. CDR3 region: CATTATGTGRETQYF. CDR3 bases: TGTGCCACTACCGCCACCGGGACAGGGAGAGAGACCCAGTACTTC.

This clone was observed a single time. This chain connects TRBV11-2 to TRBJ1-2; TRBD1 might be the D (5 bases). Per the germline V gene, CDR1 is SGHAT and CDR2 is FQNNGV. The CDR3 contains 14 residues. V was pared by 1 base and J by 4 bases, with 10 bases between. The DNA of the CDR3 is TGTGCCAGCAGCTTAGTTCAGGGAGGCTATGGCTACACCTTC. Residues: CASSLVQGGYGYTF.

CDR3 loop: CASSLGGQGGTEAFF. As DNA, the CDR3 is TGTGCCAGCAGCTTGGGGGGCCAGGGGGGCACTGAAGCTTTCTTT. This rearrangement joins TRBV5-8 to TRBJ1-1, with 7 nucleotides matching TRBD1. Germline values: CDR1 SGHTS, CDR2 YDEGEE. With 0 bases clipped from V and 4 bases from J, the junction kept 6 bases outside the gene matches. The CDR3 extends over 15 amino acids.

The chain carries TRBV11-2 and TRBJ1-1; D is uncertain. Germline V gene data show CDR1 as SGHAT and CDR2 as FQNNGV. This CDR3 spans 11 amino acids. Deletions cut 4 bases from V and 11 bases from J, with 11 bases between. The CDR3 region is CASSWLVGAFF. The CDR3 region has the DNA TGTGCCAGCAGCTGGCTAGTCGGGGCTTTCTTT.

The chain is built from TRBV14 and TRBJ2-7, with 14 bases matching TRBD2. The germline CDR1 and CDR2 sequences are SGHDN and FVKESK. The CDR3 covers 17 residues. Germline trimming cut 0 bases from V and 2 bases from J; bases unmatched to any gene: 3. The CDR3 sequence: CASSQDTGLAGAYEQYF. The CDR3 nucleotides read TGTGCCAGCAGCCAAGACACGGGACTAGCGGGAGCCTACGAGCAGTACTTC. Together with reference TRBV14 and TRBJ2-7, the CDR3 gives the full variable domain: EAGVTQFPSHSVIEKGQTVTLRCDPISGHDNLYWYRRVMGKEIKFLLHFVKESKQDESGMPNNRFLAERTGGTYSTLKVQPAELEDSGVYFCASSQDTGLAGAYEQYFGPGTRLTVT.

This clone was seen a handful of times. DNA of the CDR3: TGTGCCAGCAGTTACCCTAGCACCTACGAGCAGTACTTC. Amino acids: CASSYPSTYEQYF. The gene calls are TRBV6-2 or TRBV6-3 and TRBJ2-7, with D perhaps matching TRBD2 (5 bases). The germline V gene has CDR1 MNHEY and CDR2 SVGEGT. V lost 2 bases and J lost 2, with 7 bases in between. This CDR3 contains 13 residues.

The J gene is TRBJ2-4, the V gene TRBV11-2, with 7 positions matching TRBD1. The CDR3 extends over 14 amino acids. With 5 bases clipped from V and 8 bases from J, the junction kept 9 bases outside the gene matches. Germline V gene data show CDR1 as SGHAT and CDR2 as FQNNGV. In DNA, the CDR3 is TGTGCCAGCAGCAATCGACAGGGAAGGGACATTCAGTACTTC. It codes for CASSNRQGRDIQYF.

This clone occurred many times. This chain connects TRBV7-9 to TRBJ2-2; 7 positions match TRBD2. The ends lost 4 bases at V and 6 bases at J; junction bases unmatched: 2. In germline, CDR1 is SEHNR, CDR2 FQNEAQ (reference sequence). The CDR3 is made up of 13 amino acids. DNA of the CDR3: TGTGCCAGCAGCTCGGGGGGAGCCGGGGAGCTGTTTTTT. It codes for CASSSGGAGELFF.

The chain recombines TRBV12-5 with TRBJ2-5; a possible D gene is TRBD2 (7 bases). Germline V gives CDR1 LGHNT, CDR2 FRNRAP. Trimming took 8 bases from V and 2 from J, leaving 12 bases between them. CDR3 size: 13 residues. The CDR3 nucleotides are TGTGCTAGTCTACAGGGAGGGCAAGAGACCCAGTACTTC. Its translation: CASLQGGQETQYF.

The chain joins TRBV10-1 to TRBJ2-6, with no clear D. Germline V gives CDR1 WNHNN, CDR2 SYGVQD (reference sequence). V lost 1 base to trimming and J lost 0 bases, with 10 bases between them. The CDR3 is 17 amino acids. CDR3 amino acids: CASSEFHRTSGANVLTF. CDR3 bases: TGCGCCAGCAGTGAGTTTCACAGAACCTCTGGGGCCAACGTCCTGACTTTC.

This chain joins TRBV7-2 and TRBJ1-2, with a tentative D call TRBD1 (6 bases). Germline lookup yields CDR1 SGHTA and CDR2 FQGNSA. CDR3 length: 16 amino acids. Trimming took off 0 bases at V and 4 bases at J, with 15 bases between the two ends. CDR3 nucleotides: TGTGCCAGCAGCTTAGCGGGGGCCAGGGAGGGCTATGGCTACACCTTC. Its protein product is CASSLAGAREGYGYTF. The complete variable domain, with remaining parts taken from reference TRBV7-2 and TRBJ1-2, reads GAGVSQSPSNKVTEKGKDVELRCDPISGHTALYWYRQSLGQGLEFLIYFQGNSAPDKSGLPSDRFSAERTGGSVSTLTIQRTQQEDSAVYLCASSLAGAREGYGYTFGSGTRLTVV.

Only a few counts were recorded for this clone. The chain links TRBV11-2 to TRBJ2-5; 7 bases match TRBD1. The CDR3 is made up of 17 amino acids. After removal of 4 bases from V and 3 bases from J, the junction contained 14 bases not matched to a gene. The germline gives CDR1 SGHAT, CDR2 FQNNGV. The CDR3 loop reads CASSSPRVNRGKETQYF. The CDR3 nucleotides read TGTGCCAGCAGCTCACCCCGCGTCAACAGGGGAAAAGAGACCCAGTACTTC.

This chain links TRBV9 with TRBJ1-4; TRBD1 might be the D (6 bases). Germline CDR1 SGDLS, CDR2 YYNGEE. V was cut by 0 bases and J by 4 bases, with 13 bases left in between. The CDR3 totals 16 residues. This CDR3 is CASSVAVGGLNEKLFF. CDR3 DNA: TGTGCCAGCAGCGTAGCTGTGGGGGGGCTTAATGAAAAACTGTTTTTT.

V is TRBV10-3 and J is TRBJ1-3; 7 positions match TRBD1. Germline lookup yields CDR1 ENHRY and CDR2 SYGVKD. V shed 6 bases, J shed 2 bases, and the junction held 1 base outside the gene matches. The CDR3 has 13 amino acids. The CDR3 region has the DNA TGTGCCATCAGGCAGGGGGCTGGAAACACCATATATTTT. It is translated as CAIRQGAGNTIYF.

This rearrangement joins TRBV6-2 or TRBV6-3 to TRBJ1-2, with D perhaps matching TRBD1 (6 bases). The CDR3 runs to 14 residues. The ends were cut back, 6 bases at V and 8 bases at J, with 19 bases in the middle. Germline V gene sequence: CDR1 MNHEY, CDR2 SVGEGT. The CDR3 here is CASSRPATGIGYTF. CDR3 bases: TGTGCCAGCAGCCGACCCGCAACAGGGATCGGCTACACCTTC.

J is TRBJ2-3 and V is TRBV5-1; a possible D gene is TRBD1 (5 bases). Germline loops: CDR1 SGHRS, CDR2 YFSETQ. CDR3 length: 14 residues. The V and J ends lost 0 bases and 6 bases respectively, with 11 bases between them. The CDR3 region has the DNA TGCGCCAGCAGCTTGGGTCAGGGTTTGGATACGCAGTATTTT. This codes for CASSLGQGLDTQYF. The full variable domain, rest sourced from reference TRBV5-1 and TRBJ2-3, is KAGVTQTPRYLIKTRGQQVTLSCSPISGHRSVSWYQQTPGQGLQFLFEYFSETQRNKGNFPGRFSGRQFSNSRSEMNVSTLELGDSALYLCASSLGQGLDTQYFGPGTRLTVL.

The chain uses TRBV6-6 and TRBJ1-1; D possibly corresponds to TRBD1 (6 bases). The CDR3 contains 14 residues. V lost 2 bases, J lost 1 base, and 8 bases lay in between. CDR1 and CDR2 from the germline V gene are MNHNY and SVGAGI (reference sequence). CDR3 region: CASSYVQGNTEAFF. The DNA for the CDR3 is TGTGCCAGCAGTTACGTACAGGGGAACACTGAAGCTTTCTTT.

V gene TRBV5-4 combines with J gene TRBJ1-1; D is unresolved. Trimming left V 0 bases short and J 3 bases short, with 9 bases between. CDR3 length: 14 residues. CDR1 and CDR2 from the germline V gene are SGHNT and YYREEE (reference sequence). CDR3 DNA: TGTGCCAGCAGCTTGGGGGAGAGGGACACTGAAGCTTTCTTT. Its protein is CASSLGERDTEAFF.